This passage covers 11 T cell receptor beta chains from one sample sequenced in a study of T cell repertoires in cytomegalovirus infection. TCRdb passed the reads through MiXCR, listing each CDR3 protein once. The table includes 200,000 to 250,000 distinct CDR3 sequences, approximately 22% detected once. The sequenced material came from CD8+ T cells from PBMCs. The receptors derive from a human donor in good health (CMV status not recorded). Some clones in this sample may be carry-over from other donors' samples.

This clonotype was observed a handful of times. The chain carries TRBV2 and TRBJ2-2, with D possibly being TRBD2 (6 bases). Germline CDR1 is SNHLY and CDR2 is FYNNEI. The CDR3 is 14 amino acids. V lost 5 bases to trimming and J lost 7 bases, with 14 bases between them. The CDR3 spells CASSPPTSFGELFF. The CDR3 bases are TGTGCCAGCAGTCCACCGACTAGTTTCGGGGAGCTGTTTTTT. The full variable domain, completed using reference TRBV2 and TRBJ2-2, is EPEVTQTPSHQVTQMGQEVILRCVPISNHLYFYWYRQILGQKVEFLVSFYNNEISEKSEIFDDQFSVERPDGSNFTLKIRSTKLEDSAMYFCASSPPTSFGELFFGEGSRLTVL.

In its sample, this clonotype was seen a few times. The chain recombines TRBV20-1 with TRBJ2-5, with TRBD2 identical over 11 bases. Germline CDR1 reads DFQATT; CDR2 reads SNEGSKA (reference sequence). V trimming: 3 bases; J trimming: 1 base; junction bases outside the gene matches: 4. The CDR3 is 15 residues long. CDR3 DNA: TGCAGTGCTAGCCCTAGCGGGGGGTCCCAAGAGACCCAGTACTTC. It is translated as CSASPSGGSQETQYF.

The chain joins TRBV28 to TRBJ2-1, with TRBD2 matching over 9 bases. This CDR3 has 15 amino acids. Trimming at V came to 3 bases and at J to 8 bases, leaving 8 bases not matched to a gene. Germline V gives CDR1 MDHEN, CDR2 SYDVKM. The CDR3 region is CASSFAQRGVDEQFF. The CDR3 nucleotides read TGTGCCAGCAGTTTCGCCCAGCGGGGGGTGGATGAGCAGTTCTTC.

This clonotype was seen a handful of times. The chain has TRBV7-9 and TRBJ1-1; D perhaps matches TRBD1 (5 bases). The germline gives CDR1 SEHNR, CDR2 FQNEAQ (reference sequence). The germline V and J ends were trimmed by 5 bases and 4 bases, with 14 bases remaining between them. This CDR3 has 14 amino acids. CDR3 DNA sequence: TGTGCCAGCAGCGGGGGACCCCGGGGCACTGAAGCTTTCTTT. This codes for CASSGGPRGTEAFF.

The chain joins TRBV2 to TRBJ1-1; maybe TRBD1 (5 bases). From germline, CDR1 is SNHLY and CDR2 FYNNEI. The CDR3 spans 11 residues. Trimming stripped 10 bases from V and 7 bases from J, with 13 bases between. CDR3 DNA sequence: TGTGCCATGGGGGGGGGGAATGAAGCTTTCTTT. The encoded protein is CAMGGGNEAFF.

This clonotype was picked up many times. CDR3 loop: CATSTLDGNTEAFF. CDR3 DNA sequence: TGTGCCACCAGCACCTTGGACGGAAACACTGAAGCTTTCTTT. The chain carries TRBV15 and TRBJ1-1; unclear D gene. In germline, CDR1 is LNHNV, CDR2 YYDKDF (reference sequence). The CDR3 is 14 residues long. V lost 4 bases to trimming and J lost 2 bases, with 11 bases between them.

The chain couples TRBV7-3 to TRBJ2-1; tentatively, D is TRBD1 or TRBD2 (6 bases each). The germline V gene encodes CDR1 SGHTA and CDR2 FQGTGA. The CDR3 consists of 19 residues. V was pared by 2 bases and J by 7 bases, with 27 bases between. CDR3: CASSLLEFGEWGAGNEQFF. DNA for the CDR3: TGTGCCAGCAGCTTATTAGAGTTTGGTGAATGGGGGGCCGGGAATGAGCAGTTCTTC.

In its sample, this clonotype was seen many times. The gene calls are TRBV28 and TRBJ1-3; tentative D call: TRBD1 (6 bases). The CDR3 totals 16 residues. The V gene's germline CDR1 is MDHEN and CDR2 SYDVKM. V was shortened by 4 bases and J by 7 bases, with 20 bases between the two germline ends. The CDR3 nucleotides are TGTGCCAGCAGTTCCACGCAACAGGGTAATTGGAACACCATATATTTT. This encodes CASSSTQQGNWNTIYF.

This chain uses TRBV4-1 with TRBJ2-1, with D perhaps matching TRBD2 (6 bases). Trimming left V 1 base short and J 9 bases short, with 10 bases between. The germline gives CDR1 MGHRA, CDR2 YSYEKL. CDR3 length: 13 residues. The CDR3 region has the DNA TGCGCCAGCAGCCAAGCTAGCGCGGGTGAGCAGTTCTTC. This gives the protein CASSQASAGEQFF.

This clonotype was detected ten times or more. The gene calls are TRBV7-2 and TRBJ2-7; D is unresolved. Germline V CDR1 and CDR2: SGHTA, FQGNSA. V was trimmed by 6 bases and J by 2 bases, leaving 8 bases between them. This CDR3 region has 12 residues. CDR3 residues: CASRDGPYEQYF. The CDR3, as DNA: TGTGCCAGCAGGGACGGACCCTACGAGCAGTACTTC.

This clonotype was seen a handful of times. This sequence joins TRBV6-5 and TRBJ2-7; D tentatively reads TRBD1 or TRBD2 (5 bases each). The CDR3 is made up of 14 amino acids. V lost 3 bases to trimming and J lost 0 bases, with 9 bases between them. CDR1 and CDR2 from the germline V gene are MNHEY and SVGAGI. The CDR3 DNA is TGTGCCAGCAGTTATCGGGACGGCTCCTACGAGCAGTACTTC. Residues: CASSYRDGSYEQYF.